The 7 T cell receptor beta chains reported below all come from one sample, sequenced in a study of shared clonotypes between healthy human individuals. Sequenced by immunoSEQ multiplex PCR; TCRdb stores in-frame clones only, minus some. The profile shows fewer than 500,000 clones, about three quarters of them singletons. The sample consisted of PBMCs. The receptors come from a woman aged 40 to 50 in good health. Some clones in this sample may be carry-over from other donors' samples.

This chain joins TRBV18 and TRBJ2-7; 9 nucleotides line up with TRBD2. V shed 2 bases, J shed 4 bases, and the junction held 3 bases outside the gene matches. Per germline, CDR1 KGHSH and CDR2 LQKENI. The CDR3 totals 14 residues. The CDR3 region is CASSPSGGLYEQYF. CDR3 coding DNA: TGTGCCAGCTCACCAAGCGGGGGGCTATACGAGCAGTACTTC.

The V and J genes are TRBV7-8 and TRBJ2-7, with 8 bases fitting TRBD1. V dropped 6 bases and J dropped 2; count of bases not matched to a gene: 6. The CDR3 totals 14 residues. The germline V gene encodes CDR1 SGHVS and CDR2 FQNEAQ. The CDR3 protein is CASSEQGVPYEQYF. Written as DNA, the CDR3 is TGTGCCAGCAGTGAACAGGGGGTTCCCTACGAGCAGTACTTC.

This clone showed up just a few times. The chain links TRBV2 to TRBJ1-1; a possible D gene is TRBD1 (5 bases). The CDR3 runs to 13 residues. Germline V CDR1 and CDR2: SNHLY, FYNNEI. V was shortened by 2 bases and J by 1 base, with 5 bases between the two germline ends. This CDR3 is CASSEQGNTEAFF. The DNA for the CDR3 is TGTGCCAGCAGTGAACAGGGGAACACTGAAGCTTTCTTT.

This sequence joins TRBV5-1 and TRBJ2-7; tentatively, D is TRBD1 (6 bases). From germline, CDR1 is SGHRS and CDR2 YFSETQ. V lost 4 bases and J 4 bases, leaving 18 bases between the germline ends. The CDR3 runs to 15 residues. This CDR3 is CASSTGFTGWYEQYF. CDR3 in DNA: TGCGCCAGCAGCACAGGGTTCACGGGCTGGTACGAGCAGTACTTC.

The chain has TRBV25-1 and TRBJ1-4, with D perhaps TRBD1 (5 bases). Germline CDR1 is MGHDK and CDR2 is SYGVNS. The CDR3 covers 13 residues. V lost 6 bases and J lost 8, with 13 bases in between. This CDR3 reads CASSPLRGEKLFF. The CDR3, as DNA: TGTGCCAGCAGCCCCCTCCGGGGGGAAAAACTGTTTTTT. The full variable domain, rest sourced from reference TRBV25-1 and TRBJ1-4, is EADIYQTPRYLVIGTGKKITLECSQTMGHDKMYWYQQDPGMELHLIHYSYGVNSTEKGDLSSESTVSRIRTEHFPLTLESARPSHTSQYLCASSPLRGEKLFFGSGTQLSVL.

The CDR3 DNA sequence: TGTGCCAGCAGTTTATCGATGGGCAGGAGAAATGAAAAACTGTTTTTT. As protein: CASSLSMGRRNEKLFF. The chain combines TRBV27 with TRBJ1-4; D gene unclear. V was shortened by 0 bases and J by 5 bases, with 13 bases between the two germline ends. Germline V gene sequence: CDR1 MNHEY, CDR2 SMNVEV (reference sequence). The CDR3 runs 16 residues.

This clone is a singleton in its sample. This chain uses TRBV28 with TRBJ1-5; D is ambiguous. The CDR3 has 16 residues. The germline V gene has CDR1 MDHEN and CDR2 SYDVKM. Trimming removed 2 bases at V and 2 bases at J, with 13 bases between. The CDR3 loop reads CASSLPDGLGNQPQHF. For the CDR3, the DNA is TGTGCCAGCAGTTTACCGGACGGGCTAGGCAATCAGCCCCAGCATTTT.